This T cell receptor (beta chain) was retrieved from a study of blood T cell repertoires in COVID-19. Here immunoSEQ multiplex PCR was the method, and the copy in TCRdb shows in-frame clones only, minus some. The sample lists nearly 350,000 clones, approximately 87% occurring once. Seattle's enrolled individuals joined amid active infection and were then monitored longitudinally. Deletions cut 4 bases from V and 4 bases from J, with 14 bases between. From germline, CDR1 is SNHLY and CDR2 FYNNEI. The CDR3 is 15 residues long. The rearrangement uses TRBV2 and TRBJ1-5; D gene uncertain. The specimen was peripheral blood. The TCR originated in a woman between 50 and 59 years old with COVID-19, enrolled during active disease. The CDR3, as DNA: TGTGCCAGCAGTGGGGCAGACAACCCGAATCAGCCCCAGCATTTT. This gives the protein CASSGADNPNQPQHF.